This TCR beta chain was sequenced for a study of T cells after yellow fever vaccination. A process of 5'RACE template switching, which added a universal primer site and UMIs, was used to make TCR cDNA. MiXCR, applied by TCRdb to the 5' RACE reads, yields one record per CDR3 protein. The sample records about 210,000 distinct CDR3 sequences, 3% to 4% being singletons. Germline-derived CDR1 and CDR2 are MNHNS and SASEGT. Trimming pared 4 bases from V and 5 bases from J, leaving 3 bases between. This CDR3 is built from 11 residues. This clonotype was picked up many times. The source material was CD4+ T cells sorted from PBMCs, sampled 10 days after the yellow fever booster vaccination. This chain connects TRBV6-1 to TRBJ1-5, with D unresolved. This clonotype was sampled from a man between 18 and 35 years old who received the YFV17D yellow fever vaccine. The CDR3 nucleotides read TGTGCCAGCAGTGGGGATCAGCCCCAGCATTTT. Amino acids: CASSGDQPQHF.